The sequence of this T cell receptor (beta chain) was determined in a study of T cell changes during pregnancy in multiple sclerosis. CDR3 size: 13 residues. Germline V gene lookup returns CDR1 LNHDA and CDR2 SQIVND (reference sequence). Trimming took off 1 base at V and 4 bases at J, with 8 bases between the two ends. The table came from immunoSEQ multiplex PCR; TCRdb's copy has only in-frame clones and leaves some out. The sample lists tens of thousands of clones; about 90% were seen once. The chain has TRBV19 and TRBJ2-7, with a possible D match to TRBD2 (6 bases). The TCR was taken from a female donor with multiple sclerosis, enrolled in a pregnancy study. The sequencing here drew on CD4+ T cells from peripheral blood mononuclear cells, taken in the second trimester of pregnancy. The DNA for the CDR3 is TGTGCCAGTAGTATAGGTCGGGGGTACGAGCAGTACTTC. It encodes CASSIGRGYEQYF.